There are a few counts of the clone carrying this T cell receptor (beta chain). What it binds is not known. Every sample had roughly 1-11 million cryopreserved PBMC in it before DNA extraction. This record comes from a study of long-term antiretroviral therapy in people with HIV. Findings of the study overall: Despite increasing after ART, diversity remained lower than that of transplant donor controls. All blood samples came from the years 2004 to 2017, possibly under older ART regimens.

Samples were assayed with immunoSEQ v3.0 at survey level. Roughly 35,000-55,000 T-cell genomes per sample were the sequencing target. TCRdb's table, derived via immunoSEQ multiplex PCR, lists solely in-frame clones and lacks some. Of roughly 37,000 clones listed, about 80% are singletons. Germline assignment: CDR1 LNHDA and CDR2 SQIVND (reference sequence). The CDR3 covers 14 residues. The V gene lost 5 bases and the J gene lost 2 bases, with 10 bases spanning the gap. This TCR came from a man in his thirties or forties with HIV. The chain combines TRBV19 with TRBJ1-5; TRBD1 is a possible D gene (5 bases). The starting material was unsorted PBMCs, obtained 3.4 years after starting antiretroviral therapy. As DNA, the CDR3 is TGTGCCAGTAGTCCCAGGGAGGGCAATCAGCCCCAGCATTTT. Protein sequence: CASSPREGNQPQHF.